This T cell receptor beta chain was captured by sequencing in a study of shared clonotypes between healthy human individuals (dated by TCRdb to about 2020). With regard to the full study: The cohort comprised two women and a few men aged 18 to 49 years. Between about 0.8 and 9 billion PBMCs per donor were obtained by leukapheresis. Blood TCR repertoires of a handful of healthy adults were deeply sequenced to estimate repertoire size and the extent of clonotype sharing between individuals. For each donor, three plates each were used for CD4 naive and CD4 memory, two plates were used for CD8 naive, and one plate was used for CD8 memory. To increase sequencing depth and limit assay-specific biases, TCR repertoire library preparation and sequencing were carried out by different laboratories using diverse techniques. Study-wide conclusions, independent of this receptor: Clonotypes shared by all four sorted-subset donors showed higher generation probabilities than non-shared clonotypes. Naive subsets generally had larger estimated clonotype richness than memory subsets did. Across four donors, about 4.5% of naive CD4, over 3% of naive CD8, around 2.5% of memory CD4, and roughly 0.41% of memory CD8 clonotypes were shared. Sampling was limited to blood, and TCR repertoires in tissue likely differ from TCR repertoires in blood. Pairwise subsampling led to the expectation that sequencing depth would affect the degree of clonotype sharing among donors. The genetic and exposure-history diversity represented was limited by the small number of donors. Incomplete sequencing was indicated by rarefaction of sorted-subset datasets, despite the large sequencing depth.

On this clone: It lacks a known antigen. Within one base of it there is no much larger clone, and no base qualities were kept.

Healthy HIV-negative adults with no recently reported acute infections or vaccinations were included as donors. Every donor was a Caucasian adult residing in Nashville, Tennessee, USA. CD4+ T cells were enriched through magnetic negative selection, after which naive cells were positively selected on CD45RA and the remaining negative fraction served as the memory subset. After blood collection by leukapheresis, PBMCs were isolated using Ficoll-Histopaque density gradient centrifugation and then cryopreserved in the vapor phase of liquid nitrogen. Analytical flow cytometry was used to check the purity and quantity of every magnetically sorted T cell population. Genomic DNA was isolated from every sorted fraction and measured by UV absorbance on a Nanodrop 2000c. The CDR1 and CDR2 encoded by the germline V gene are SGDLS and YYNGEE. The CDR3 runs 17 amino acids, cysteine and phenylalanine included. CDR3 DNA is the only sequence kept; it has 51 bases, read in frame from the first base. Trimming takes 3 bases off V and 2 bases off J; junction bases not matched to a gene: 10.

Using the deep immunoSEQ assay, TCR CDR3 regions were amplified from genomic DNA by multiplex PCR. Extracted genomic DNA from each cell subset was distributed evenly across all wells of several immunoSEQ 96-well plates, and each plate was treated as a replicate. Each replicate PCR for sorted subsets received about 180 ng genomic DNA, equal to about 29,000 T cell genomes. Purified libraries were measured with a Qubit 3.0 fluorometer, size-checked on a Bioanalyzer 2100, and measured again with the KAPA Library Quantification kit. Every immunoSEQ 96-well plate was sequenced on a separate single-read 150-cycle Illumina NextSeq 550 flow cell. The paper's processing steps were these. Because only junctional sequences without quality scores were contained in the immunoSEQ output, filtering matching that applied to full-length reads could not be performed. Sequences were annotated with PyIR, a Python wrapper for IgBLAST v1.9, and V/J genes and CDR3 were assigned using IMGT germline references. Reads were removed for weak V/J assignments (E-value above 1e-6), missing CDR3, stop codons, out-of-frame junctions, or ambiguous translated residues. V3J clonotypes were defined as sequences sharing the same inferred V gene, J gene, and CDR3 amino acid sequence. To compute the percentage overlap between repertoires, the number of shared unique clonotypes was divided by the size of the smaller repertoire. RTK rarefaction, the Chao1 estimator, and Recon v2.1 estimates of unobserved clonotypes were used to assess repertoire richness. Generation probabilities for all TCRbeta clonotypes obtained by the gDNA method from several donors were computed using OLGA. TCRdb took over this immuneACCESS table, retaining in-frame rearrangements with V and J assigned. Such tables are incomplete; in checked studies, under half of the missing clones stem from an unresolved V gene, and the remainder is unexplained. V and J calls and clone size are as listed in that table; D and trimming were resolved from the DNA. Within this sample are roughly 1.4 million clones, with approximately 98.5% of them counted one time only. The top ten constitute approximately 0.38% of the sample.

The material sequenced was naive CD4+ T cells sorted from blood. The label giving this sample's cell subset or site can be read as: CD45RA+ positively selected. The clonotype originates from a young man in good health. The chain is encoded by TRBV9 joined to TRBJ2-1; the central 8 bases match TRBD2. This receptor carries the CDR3 CASSGHSGNFPYNEQFF. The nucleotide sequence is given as TGTGCCAGCAGCGGACATAGCGGGAATTTTCCCTACAATGAGCAGTTCTTC.